This entry lists 5 T cell receptor beta chains sequenced from one sample in a study of blood T cells in healthy people across ages. Next came a second PCR, run for roughly 7 to 12 cycles, which used a sample-barcoded 5' primer along with a J-beta primer mix. TCRdb processed the 5' RACE reads anew with MiXCR; each CDR3 protein has one entry. Among 550,000 to 750,000 distinct CDR3 sequences, roughly 20% were seen once, and the ten largest hold roughly 3.7%. The sequenced material came from blood. Every receptor here comes from a man between 70 and 80 years old in good health.

The chain combines TRBV5-1 with TRBJ2-1; 9 bases are a match to TRBD2. Germline-derived CDR1 and CDR2 are SGHRS and YFSETQ. The CDR3 consists of 14 residues. The V segment lost 4 bases and the J segment 4 bases; nucleotides outside the gene matches: 3. The CDR3 loop is CASSGTSQYNEQFF. Here the CDR3 DNA reads TGCGCCAGCAGCGGGACTAGCCAGTACAATGAGCAGTTCTTC.

The chain joins TRBV5-6 to TRBJ2-3; D is unclear. The CDR3 totals 12 residues. The ends were cut back, 1 base at V and 11 bases at J, with 11 bases in the middle. In germline, CDR1 is SGHDT, CDR2 YYEEEE. CDR3 bases: TGTGCCAGCAGCTTGTACTTGAGTTGGCAGTATTTT. It specifies CASSLYLSWQYF.

This clonotype came up a few times. The chain employs TRBV6-5 and TRBJ2-5, with 8 bases identical to TRBD1. The J call could be wrong; TRBJ2-1 is a better fit for the DNA end. In germline, CDR1 is MNHEY, CDR2 SVGAGI. The CDR3 is made up of 12 amino acids. In nucleotides, the CDR3 is TGTGCCAGCAGTTACCGGGACAGGGAGCAGTTCTTC. This gives the protein CASSYRDREQFF.

The V gene is TRBV28, the J gene TRBJ2-5, with D possibly matching TRBD1 (5 bases). V lost 2 bases to trimming and J lost 5 bases, with 15 bases between them. The CDR3 runs 15 residues. Germline V gene sequence: CDR1 MDHEN, CDR2 SYDVKM. The CDR3 DNA is TGTGCCAGCAGTTTACTAGGGGCGCTCGGTGAGACCCAGTACTTC. This sequence encodes CASSLLGALGETQYF.

This clonotype was picked up many times. The chain couples TRBV5-1 to TRBJ2-7; 9 bases are shared with TRBD1. Germline V CDR1 and CDR2: SGHRS, YFSETQ. The J segment lost 5 bases and the V segment lost 0 bases, leaving 6 bases of the junction unmatched. CDR3 size: 15 residues. The CDR3 region has the DNA TGCGCCAGCAGCTTGGAGGGACAGGGCTTCCACGAGCAGTACTTC. It specifies CASSLEGQGFHEQYF. The variable domain in full, with the rest retrieved from reference TRBV5-1 and TRBJ2-7, is KAGVTQTPRYLIKTRGQQVTLSCSPISGHRSVSWYQQTPGQGLQFLFEYFSETQRNKGNFPGRFSGRQFSNSRSEMNVSTLELGDSALYLCASSLEGQGFHEQYFGPGTRLTVT.